This TCR beta chain was recovered during a study of blood T cells in healthy people across ages. There are 15 residues in the CDR3. With 6 bases clipped from V and 5 bases from J, the junction kept 9 bases outside the gene matches. The authors ran a second PCR of roughly 6 to 11 cycles using a sample-barcoded 5' primer and a J-beta primer mix. Each CDR3 protein is one row after TCRdb ran MiXCR on the 5' RACE reads. Of around 900,000 distinct CDR3 sequences listed, about 53% were seen once; the top ten hold around a fifth. This rearrangement joins TRBV12-3 or TRBV12-4 to TRBJ2-4, with 8 positions matching TRBD2. The sequence was collected from a woman aged 60-75 years in good health. Source material: blood. The chain's CDR3 is CASSSRGGQENIQYF. The CDR3 region has the DNA TGTGCCAGCAGCAGCCGGGGGGGGCAGGAAAACATTCAGTACTTC.